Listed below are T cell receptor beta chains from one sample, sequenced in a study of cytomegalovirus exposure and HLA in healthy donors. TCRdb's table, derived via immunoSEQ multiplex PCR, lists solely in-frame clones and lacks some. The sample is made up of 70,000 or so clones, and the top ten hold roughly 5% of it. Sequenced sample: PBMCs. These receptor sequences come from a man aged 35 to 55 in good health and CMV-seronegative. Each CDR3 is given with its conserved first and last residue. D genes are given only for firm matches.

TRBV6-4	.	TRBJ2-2	CASSDSEGDTGELFF	TGTGCCAGCAGTGACTCAGAGGGGGACACCGGGGAGCTGTTTTTT
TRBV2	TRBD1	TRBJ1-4	CASSLRDSNEKLFF	TGTGCCAGCAGCCTCCGGGACAGTAATGAAAAACTGTTTTTT
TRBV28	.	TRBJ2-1	CASRGSGYSYNEQFF	TGTGCCAGCAGAGGAAGCGGTTACTCCTACAATGAGCAGTTCTTC
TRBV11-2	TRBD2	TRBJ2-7	CASSSTGGPYEQYF	TGTGCCAGCAGCTCCACGGGGGGGCCGTACGAGCAGTACTTC
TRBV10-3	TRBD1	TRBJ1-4	CAISDGQGKGEKLFF	TGTGCCATCAGTGACGGACAGGGGAAGGGTGAAAAACTGTTTTTT
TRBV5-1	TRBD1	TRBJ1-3	CASSLIPGQGGNTIYF	TGCGCCAGCAGCTTGATCCCGGGACAGGGTGGAAACACCATATATTTT
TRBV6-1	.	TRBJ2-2	CATSRESTGELFF	TGTGCCACCTCACGGGAGAGCACCGGGGAGCTGTTTTTT
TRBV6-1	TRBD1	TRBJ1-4	CASSDFPGQGELFF	TGTGCCAGCAGTGATTTCCCTGGACAGGGTGAACTGTTTTTT
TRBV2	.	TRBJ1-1	CASSEVADIWGGTEAFF	TGTGCCAGCAGTGAAGTGGCGGATATTTGGGGGGGCACTGAAGCTTTCTTT
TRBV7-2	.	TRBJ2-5	CASRRDRETQYF	TGTGCCAGCAGGCGGGACAGAGAGACCCAGTACTTC
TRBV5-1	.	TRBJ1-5	CASSLSGYQPLYF	TGCGCCAGCAGCTTGTCAGGGTATCAGCCTTTGTATTTT
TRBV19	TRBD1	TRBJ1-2	CASSTRREGQTRGGYTF	TGTGCCAGTAGTACCCGTCGCGAGGGACAGACCCGGGGTGGCTACACCTTC
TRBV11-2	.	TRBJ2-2	CASSLMVGGSRTGELFF	TGTGCCAGCAGCTTAATGGTGGGAGGTTCACGCACCGGGGAGCTGTTTTTT
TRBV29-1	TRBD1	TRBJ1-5	CSVTPGQGQPQHF	TGCAGCGTGACACCGGGACAGGGCCAGCCCCAGCATTTT
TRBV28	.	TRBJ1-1	CASTSEGGANTEAFF	TGTGCCAGTACGTCAGAGGGAGGGGCGAACACTGAAGCTTTCTTT
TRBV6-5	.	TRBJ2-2	CASRDTGFTGELFF	TGTGCCAGCAGGGACACAGGGTTCACCGGGGAGCTGTTTTTT
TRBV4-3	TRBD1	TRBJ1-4	CASSQEQGQGEKLFF	TGCGCCAGCAGCCAAGAACAGGGACAGGGTGAAAAACTGTTTTTT
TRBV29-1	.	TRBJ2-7	CSVSSGLSYEQYF	TGCAGCGTCAGCAGCGGGCTCTCCTACGAGCAGTACTTC
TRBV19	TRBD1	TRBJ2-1	CASSLLLGTATYNEQFF	TGTGCCAGTAGTCTTTTACTCGGGACAGCTACCTACAATGAGCAGTTCTTC
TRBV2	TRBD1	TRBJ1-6	CASGEDRGRAYSPLHF	TGTGCCAGCGGAGAAGACAGGGGGCGCGCATATTCACCCCTCCACTTT
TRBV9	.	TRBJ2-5	CASSVFGNSQETQYF	TGTGCCAGCAGCGTATTTGGTAACAGCCAAGAGACCCAGTACTTC
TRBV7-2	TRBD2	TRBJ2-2	CASSLALAGTTGELFF	TGTGCCAGCAGCTTAGCGCTAGCGGGAACCACCGGGGAGCTGTTTTTT
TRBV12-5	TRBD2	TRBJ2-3	CASGRTSGGPTDTQYF	TGTGCTAGTGGCCGTACTAGCGGGGGACCCACAGATACGCAGTATTTT
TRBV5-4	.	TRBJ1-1	CASRAVMNTEAFF	TGTGCCAGCAGAGCCGTGATGAACACTGAAGCTTTCTTT
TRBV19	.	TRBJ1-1	CASSILDSMNTEAFF	TGTGCCAGTAGTATTTTAGACAGCATGAACACTGAAGCTTTCTTT
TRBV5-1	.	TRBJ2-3	CASSLAIGGTDTQYF	TGCGCCAGCAGCTTGGCGATTGGAGGTACAGATACGCAGTATTTT
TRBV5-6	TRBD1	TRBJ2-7	CASGRYRGAAYEQYF	TGTGCCAGCGGAAGGTACAGGGGTGCAGCCTACGAGCAGTACTTC
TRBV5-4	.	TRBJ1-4	CASSWTAGANEKLFF	TGTGCCAGCAGCTGGACAGCCGGGGCTAATGAAAAACTGTTTTTT
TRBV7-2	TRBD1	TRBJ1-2	CASSRDSQYGYTF	TGTGCCAGCAGCCGGGACAGCCAATATGGCTACACCTTC
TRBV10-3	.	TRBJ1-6	CAIKRPGDSPLHF	TGTGCCATCAAAAGACCGGGGGATTCACCCCTCCACTTT
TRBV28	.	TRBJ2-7	CASSSPAGPSYEQYF	TGTGCCAGCAGTTCCCCAGCGGGCCCCTCCTACGAGCAGTACTTC
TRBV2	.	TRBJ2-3	CASSRQQSTDTQYF	TGTGCCAGCAGTCGACAGCAAAGCACAGATACGCAGTATTTT
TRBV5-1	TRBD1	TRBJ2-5	CASSHEGQQAETQYF	TGCGCCAGCAGCCACGAGGGACAGCAAGCAGAGACCCAGTACTTC
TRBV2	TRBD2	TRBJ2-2	CASSAASGEYTGELFF	TGTGCCAGCAGTGCTGCTAGCGGGGAATACACCGGGGAGCTGTTTTTT
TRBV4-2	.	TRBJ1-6	CASSQGQRDSPLHF	TGTGCCAGCAGCCAAGGCCAGCGAGATTCACCCCTCCACTTT
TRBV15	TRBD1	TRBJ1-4	CATSRGLTGTGGEREKLFF	TGTGCCACCAGCAGAGGCTTAACCGGGACAGGGGGCGAGCGTGAAAAACTGTTTTTT
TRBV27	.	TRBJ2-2	CASSPSRVTNTGELFF	TGTGCCAGCAGCCCTTCTCGGGTAACGAACACCGGGGAGCTGTTTTTT
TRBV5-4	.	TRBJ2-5	CASRRPGVQETQYF	TGTGCCAGCAGACGTCCGGGGGTTCAAGAGACCCAGTACTTC
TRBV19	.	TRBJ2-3	CASSYSTDTQYF	TGTGCCAGTAGTTACTCCACAGATACGCAGTATTTT